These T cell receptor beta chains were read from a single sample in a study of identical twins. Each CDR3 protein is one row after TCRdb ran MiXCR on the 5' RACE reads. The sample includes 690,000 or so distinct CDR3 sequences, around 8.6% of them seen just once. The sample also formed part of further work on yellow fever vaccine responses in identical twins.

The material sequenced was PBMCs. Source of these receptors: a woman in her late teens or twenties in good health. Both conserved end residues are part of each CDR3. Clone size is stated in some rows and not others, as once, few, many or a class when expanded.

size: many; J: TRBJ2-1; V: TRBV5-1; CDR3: CASSLASEQFF
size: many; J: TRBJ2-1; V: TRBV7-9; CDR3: CASSSTSGSSNEQFF
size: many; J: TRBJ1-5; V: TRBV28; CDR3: CASRKGQGPQPQHF
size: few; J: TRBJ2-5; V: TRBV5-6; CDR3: CASSIRTSGQETQYF
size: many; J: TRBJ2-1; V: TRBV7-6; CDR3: CASSVQDEQFF
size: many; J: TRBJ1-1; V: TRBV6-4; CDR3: CASSLQVNTEAFF
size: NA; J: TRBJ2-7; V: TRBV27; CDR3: CASRNALSAYEQYF
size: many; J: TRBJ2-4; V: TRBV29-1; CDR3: CSVAVGWGEEENIQYF
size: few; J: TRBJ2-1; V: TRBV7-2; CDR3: CASSLQAPGLPEQFF
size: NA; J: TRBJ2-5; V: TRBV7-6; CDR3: CASSFKPGLAGRPETQYF